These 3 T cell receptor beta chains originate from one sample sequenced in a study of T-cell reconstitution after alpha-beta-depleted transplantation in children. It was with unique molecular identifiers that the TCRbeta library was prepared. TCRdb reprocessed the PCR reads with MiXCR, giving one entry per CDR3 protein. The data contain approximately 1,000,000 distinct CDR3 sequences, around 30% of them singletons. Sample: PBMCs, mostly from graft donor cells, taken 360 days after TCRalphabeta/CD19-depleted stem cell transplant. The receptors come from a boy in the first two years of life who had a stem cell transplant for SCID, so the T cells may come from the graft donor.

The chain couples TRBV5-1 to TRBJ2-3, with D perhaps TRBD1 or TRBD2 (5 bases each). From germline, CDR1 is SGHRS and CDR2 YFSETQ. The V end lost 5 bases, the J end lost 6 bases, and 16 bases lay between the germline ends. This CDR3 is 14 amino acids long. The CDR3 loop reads CASSKGTLLDTQYF. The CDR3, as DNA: TGCGCCAGCAGTAAAGGGACCCTCTTGGATACGCAGTATTTT.

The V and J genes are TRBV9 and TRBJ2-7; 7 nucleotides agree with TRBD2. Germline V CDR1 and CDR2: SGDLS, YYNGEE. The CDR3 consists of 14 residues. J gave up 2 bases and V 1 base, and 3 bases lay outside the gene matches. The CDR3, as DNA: TGTGCCAGCAGCGTATGGGGGGGAACCTACGAGCAGTACTTC. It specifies CASSVWGGTYEQYF.

The CDR3 DNA is TGCAGTGCGACACTCGGGACAGGCCGAGGCTCCTATAATTCACCCCTCCACTTT. Residues: CSATLGTGRGSYNSPLHF. This chain links TRBV20-1 with TRBJ1-6; TRBD1 agrees at 8 bases. CDR1 DFQATT and CDR2 SNEGSKA come from the germline V gene (reference sequence). This CDR3 is 18 amino acids long. The trim removed 6 bases at V and 0 bases at J, leaving 13 bases unmatched.